This entry lists 12 T cell receptor beta chains sequenced from one sample in a study of cytomegalovirus exposure and HLA in healthy donors. Amplification used 60 Vbeta primers and 13 Jbeta primers. The method was immunoSEQ multiplex PCR; TCRdb's version includes in-frame clones alone and lacks a portion of them. The repertoire has about 130,000 clones, 80% of them found once; the top ten carry 4% to 4.5%. Sequencing was performed on PBMCs. These receptors were obtained from a woman in her forties in good health and CMV-seronegative.

This clone has just a few counts. CDR3 DNA: TGTGCCAGCAGCTCGACAGTTCTAGGGTCCAACGAGCAGTACTTC. This translates into CASSSTVLGSNEQYF. V usage is TRBV7-9 and J usage is TRBJ2-7, with a weak D call TRBD1 (5 bases). This CDR3 has 15 amino acids. Germline CDR1 and CDR2: SEHNR and FQNEAQ (reference sequence). Trimming took 4 bases from V and 5 from J, leaving 18 bases between them.

The chain has TRBV7-9 and TRBJ2-3; D is perhaps TRBD2 (6 bases). Between the trimmed V and J ends, which lost 6 bases and 2 bases, there was a span of 15 bases. This CDR3 has 15 residues. Germline CDR1 reads SEHNR; CDR2 reads FQNEAQ (reference sequence). CDR3 sequence reads: CASRGPLAITDTQYF. The CDR3 DNA follows: TGTGCCAGCAGGGGCCCTCTAGCGATCACAGATACGCAGTATTTT.

The V call is TRBV5-4, the J call TRBJ2-1, with 9 positions matching TRBD2. Germline CDR1 SGHNT, CDR2 YYREEE (reference sequence). J lost 6 bases, V lost 2 bases, and 12 bases had no gene match. CDR3 size: 17 residues. The CDR3 DNA reads TGTGCCAGCAGCTTCTCAGTTAGCGGGAGTATCCTCAATGAGCAGTTCTTC. It is translated as CASSFSVSGSILNEQFF.

As for this clone: The junction does not match germline at one end; this may be a read error. The genes are TRBV27 and TRBJ2-7; no clear D. The germline CDR1 and CDR2 sequences are MNHEY and SMNVEV (reference sequence). The CDR3 extends over 16 amino acids. The CDR3, as DNA: TGTGCCCGCAGATCCCAGTTGGGTGAGCTAGGCTACGAGCAGTACTTC. Protein product: CARRSQLGELGYEQYF.

CDR3 coding DNA: TGCGCCAGCAGCTACTTACAGGGAATCGACTACGAGCAGTACTTC. Translating it yields CASSYLQGIDYEQYF. This chain connects TRBV5-1 to TRBJ2-7; D is possibly TRBD1 (6 bases). This CDR3 has 15 amino acids. The V gene's germline CDR1 is SGHRS and CDR2 YFSETQ. Trimming stripped 3 bases from V and 3 bases from J, with 16 bases between.

The chain recombines TRBV5-6 with TRBJ2-1; tentatively, D is TRBD1 (5 bases). The germline CDR1 and CDR2 sequences are SGHDT and YYEEEE. V gave up 1 base and J gave up 8 bases, with 7 bases separating them. CDR3 size: 12 residues. The CDR3 DNA sequence: TGTGCCAGCAGCTTGAGGGGATATGAGCAGTTCTTC. As protein: CASSLRGYEQFF.

Note on this clone: One end of the junction is discordant with germline, which a read error may explain. This chain connects TRBV2 to TRBJ1-2, with TRBD1 matching over 8 bases. Germline loops: CDR1 SNHLY, CDR2 FYNNEI. There are 13 residues in the CDR3. CDR3 sequence reads: CASSEGTGYVYTF. In DNA form, the CDR3 reads TGTGCCAGCAGTGAAGGGACAGGGTATGTCTACACCTTC.

Comments on this clone: The identical CDR3 is also encoded by other nucleotide sequences in the sample. The chain employs TRBV7-2 and TRBJ2-1, with TRBD2 matching over 12 bases. The CDR3 spans 15 residues. V gave up 3 bases and J gave up 6 bases; unmatched junction bases: 3. Germline CDR1 and CDR2: SGHTA and FQGNSA. The CDR3 coding sequence is TGTGCCAGCAGCTTGACTAGCGGGAGACTCAATGAGCAGTTCTTC. It yields the protein CASSLTSGRLNEQFF.

CDR3 sequence: CASASGPGGETQYF. The CDR3 DNA reads TGTGCCAGCGCTTCCGGGCCCGGGGGAGAGACCCAGTACTTC. The chain is built from TRBV2 and TRBJ2-5; a weak D match, TRBD2 (6 bases). CDR1 and CDR2 from the germline V gene are SNHLY and FYNNEI. The CDR3 runs to 14 residues. The V end was cut by 8 bases, the J end by 4 bases, with 17 bases between.

The chain couples TRBV5-1 to TRBJ2-7; D possibly corresponds to TRBD1 (6 bases). V was cut by 4 bases and J by 1 base, with 15 bases left in between. This CDR3 contains 15 residues. CDR1 and CDR2 from the germline V gene are SGHRS and YFSETQ. CDR3 in amino acids: CASSPQGIGSYEQYF. CDR3 bases: TGCGCCAGCAGCCCGCAGGGGATTGGGTCCTACGAGCAGTACTTC. Variable domain in full (rest from reference TRBV5-1 and TRBJ2-7): KAGVTQTPRYLIKTRGQQVTLSCSPISGHRSVSWYQQTPGQGLQFLFEYFSETQRNKGNFPGRFSGRQFSNSRSEMNVSTLELGDSALYLCASSPQGIGSYEQYFGPGTRLTVT.

The chain carries TRBV9 and TRBJ1-4; D might be TRBD1 (6 bases). The CDR3 extends over 19 amino acids. In germline, CDR1 is SGDLS, CDR2 YYNGEE. With 3 bases removed from V and 0 bases from J, the gap between germline ends came to 21 bases. Here the CDR3 DNA reads TGTGCCAGCAGCGCCAGCACAGGGATTGAATATGCAACTAATGAAAAACTGTTTTTT. It translates to CASSASTGIEYATNEKLFF.

The chain links TRBV4-1 to TRBJ1-3; weak D call: TRBD1 (6 bases). There are 14 residues in the CDR3. Germline V gene sequence: CDR1 MGHRA, CDR2 YSYEKL. V was cut by 0 bases and J by 4 bases, with 7 bases left in between. CDR3 nucleotides: TGCGCCAGCAGCCAAGAACAGGGAGGAAACACCATATATTTT. Residues: CASSQEQGGNTIYF.